This is a list of T cell receptor beta chains from one sample in a study of T cell repertoires in cytomegalovirus infection. TCRdb redid the calling of the reads with MiXCR, one entry per CDR3 protein. The sample lists 350,000 to 500,000 distinct CDR3 sequences; about a third were seen once. Material for sequencing was PBMCs. These receptors were obtained from a human donor in good health (CMV status not recorded). Some clones in this sample may be carry-over from other donors' samples. Both conserved end residues are part of each CDR3. D genes are given only for firm matches. Not every row has a clone size; where given, it reads once, few, many or a size class.

j_call d_call v_call clone_size cdr3_nt cdr3_aa
TRBJ1-2 - TRBV6-1 many TGTGCCAGCAGTGCCCAGACAGAGGGAGGTTACGGCTTC CASSAQTEGGYGF
TRBJ1-4 - TRBV4-3 - TGCGCCAGCAGCCAAGGCGAGTCTTCGGGTGAAAAACTGTTTTTT CASSQGESSGEKLFF
TRBJ1-4 TRBD1 TRBV7-2 - TGTGCCAGCAGCCCCCCGCTTACAGGGGCAACGTTGGTGGGGGAAAAACAGTTCTTT CASSPPLTGATLVGEKQFF
TRBJ1-4 - TRBV11-2 few TGTGCCAGCAGCTTGACGTCTAAGGGGACTAATGAAAAACTGTTTTTT CASSLTSKGTNEKLFF
TRBJ2-2 - TRBV20-1 few TGCAGTGCTAACAGGGCTAACACCGGGGAGCTGTTTTTT CSANRANTGELFF
TRBJ2-3 TRBD1 TRBV13 few TGTGCCAGCAGCTTAGGACAGGGGTCAAGCTCAGATACGCAGTATTTT CASSLGQGSSSDTQYF
TRBJ2-7 - TRBV12-3/TRBV12-4 few TGTGCCAGCAGTTTGTCATATACAGACGAGCAGTACTTC CASSLSYTDEQYF
TRBJ1-4 TRBD1 TRBV28 - TGTGCCAGCAGTCCTCCGGGACAGGGAGAAAAACTGTTTTTT CASSPPGQGEKLFF
TRBJ2-2 - TRBV30 - TGTGCCTGGAGTCTCGTGTGGGGCACCGGGGAGCTGTTTTTT CAWSLVWGTGELFF
TRBJ1-1 - TRBV25-1 - TGTGCCAGCAGTATAAACTGGAACACTGAAGCTTTCTTT CASSINWNTEAFF
TRBJ1-1 TRBD1 TRBV4-1 - TGCGCCACGGGACAGGGGGCGTCGGATGAAGCTTTCTTT CATGQGASDEAFF
TRBJ2-2 - TRBV15 - TGTGCCACCAGCAGAGATTCTATGACTTCGGGGGAGCTGTTTTTT CATSRDSMTSGELFF
TRBJ2-3 TRBD1 TRBV7-6 many TGTGCCAGCAGCTTAGCGGACAGGGGCGATGCAGATACGCAGTATTTT CASSLADRGDADTQYF
TRBJ1-1 - TRBV9 - TGTGCCAGCAGCGTAGTAGCGACTGAAGCTTTCTTT CASSVVATEAFF
TRBJ1-5 - TRBV20-1 few TGCAGTGCCAGGAGGGACGGGACTCAGCCCCAGCATTTT CSARRDGTQPQHF
TRBJ1-5 - TRBV9 few TGTGCCAGCAGCGTAGCGGGAAGCAATCAGCCCCAGCATTTT CASSVAGSNQPQHF
TRBJ1-4 - TRBV7-2 - TGTTCCAGCAGCTTAGCTGGCCCTTCAGCTGAAAAACTTTTTTTT CSSSLAGPSAEKLFF